These 29 T cell receptor beta chains came from one sample sequenced in a study of cytomegalovirus exposure and HLA in healthy donors. The PCR ran on 60 Vbeta and 13 Jbeta primers. Generated by immunoSEQ multiplex PCR, the TCRdb table keeps only in-frame clones and is missing some. In the table there are roughly 97,000 clones, over 75% of which are singletons. The sample consisted of PBMCs. These receptors were collected from a man aged 35 to 55 in good health and CMV-seropositive.

The chain employs TRBV2 and TRBJ1-1; the D is unclear. V lost 5 bases and J lost 5, with 12 bases in between. Looked up from germline, CDR1 is SNHLY and CDR2 is FYNNEI. This CDR3 contains 13 residues. The CDR3 protein is CASSTSERTEAFF. DNA of the CDR3: TGTGCCAGCAGTACTTCCGAACGGACTGAAGCTTTCTTT.

The gene calls are TRBV27 and TRBJ1-2; 9 nucleotides agree with TRBD1. The CDR3 totals 13 residues. Trimming removed 5 bases from V and 7 bases from J; junction bases left unmatched: 5. The germline CDR1 and CDR2 sequences are MNHEY and SMNVEV (reference sequence). The CDR3 is CASSDTGGIGYTF. CDR3 DNA: TGTGCCAGCAGTGACACAGGGGGCATTGGCTACACCTTC.

The chain employs TRBV9 and TRBJ2-3; 8 bases are a match to TRBD2. The CDR3 totals 14 residues. The J segment lost 6 bases and the V segment lost 4 bases, leaving 7 bases of the junction unmatched. Germline-derived CDR1 and CDR2 are SGDLS and YYNGEE. The CDR3 DNA sequence: TGTGCCAGCAGCCCAGCGGGGGCGAGGGATACGCAGTATTTT. Amino acids: CASSPAGARDTQYF.

The J gene is TRBJ2-7, the V gene TRBV11-2; 14 bases map to TRBD2. CDR3 length: 15 residues. The V segment lost 6 bases and the J segment 2 bases; nucleotides outside the gene matches: 3. Germline values: CDR1 SGHAT, CDR2 FQNNGV. The CDR3 region has the DNA TGTGCCAGCAGTTTGGGACTAGCGGGAGCCTACGAGCAGTACTTC. It translates to CASSLGLAGAYEQYF.

V gene TRBV2 combines with J gene TRBJ2-2, with D tentatively TRBD2 (6 bases). V was pared by 6 bases and J by 3 bases, with 14 bases between. Germline CDR1 and CDR2: SNHLY and FYNNEI. The CDR3 has 15 amino acids. The CDR3 loop reads CASSVGGSHTGELFF. The CDR3 DNA follows: TGTGCCAGCAGCGTGGGGGGTTCCCACACCGGGGAGCTGTTTTTT. The entire variable domain, with the rest obtained from reference TRBV2 and TRBJ2-2, is as follows: EPEVTQTPSHQVTQMGQEVILRCVPISNHLYFYWYRQILGQKVEFLVSFYNNEISEKSEIFDDQFSVERPDGSNFTLKIRSTKLEDSAMYFCASSVGGSHTGELFFGEGSRLTVL.

The chain uses TRBV5-1 and TRBJ2-2, with D maybe TRBD1 (5 bases). The CDR3 spans 15 residues. Trimming stripped 7 bases from V and 3 bases from J, with 16 bases between. Germline CDR1 reads SGHRS; CDR2 reads YFSETQ. CDR3 nucleotide sequence: TGCGCCAGCCGCGGCAGGGCACCGGACACCGGGGAGCTGTTTTTT. This translates into CASRGRAPDTGELFF.

This chain joins TRBV5-1 and TRBJ2-2; 8 bases agree with TRBD1. V shed 6 bases, J shed 3 bases, and the junction held 7 bases outside the gene matches. This CDR3 is built from 15 residues. From germline, CDR1 is SGHRS and CDR2 YFSETQ. This chain's CDR3 is CASNPSTGDTGELFF. The CDR3 DNA reads as TGCGCCAGCAATCCGTCGACAGGGGACACCGGGGAGCTGTTTTTT.

The chain employs TRBV6-1 and TRBJ1-6; D is ambiguous. Germline V CDR1 and CDR2: MNHNS, SASEGT. CDR3 length: 15 amino acids. V was trimmed by 0 bases and J by 3 bases, leaving 6 bases between them. Here the CDR3 DNA reads TGTGCCAGCAGTGAAGCGGGCTACTATAATTCACCCCTCCACTTT. It specifies CASSEAGYYNSPLHF.

The genes are TRBV29-1 and TRBJ2-7; possibly TRBD2 for D (6 bases). The CDR3 length is 12 residues. Trimming removed 4 bases at V and 3 bases at J, with 10 bases between. Germline V CDR1 and CDR2: SQVTM, ANQGSEA. CDR3 in amino acids: CSVGAGSYEQYF. DNA of the CDR3: TGCAGCGTTGGGGCGGGGAGCTACGAGCAGTACTTC.

CDR3 nucleotides: TGCAGCGTTGAAGATCGGGGGGCGTCGACAGGGGGCCGTGATAACTATGGCTACACCTTC. Translating it yields CSVEDRGASTGGRDNYGYTF. This sequence joins TRBV29-1 and TRBJ1-2; 10 bases are shared with TRBD1. Germline-derived CDR1 and CDR2 are SQVTM and ANQGSEA. This CDR3 has 20 residues. With 0 bases clipped from V and 1 base from J, the junction kept 17 bases outside the gene matches.

The chain employs TRBV19 and TRBJ1-4, with D tentatively TRBD1 (5 bases). V was cut by 6 bases and J by 0 bases, with 5 bases left in between. Germline V lookup: CDR1 LNHDA, CDR2 SQIVND (reference sequence). The length of the CDR3 is 13 residues. The CDR3 spells CASRTATNEKLFF. The CDR3 nucleotides read TGTGCCAGTAGGACAGCAACTAATGAAAAACTGTTTTTT.

The J gene is TRBJ2-3, the V gene TRBV6-4; a weak D match, TRBD1 (8 bases). Between the trimmed V and J ends, which lost 8 bases and 2 bases, there was a span of 20 bases. The CDR3 is made up of 16 amino acids. The germline V gene has CDR1 MRHNA and CDR2 SNTAGT. CDR3 amino acids: CASGRGGGQVTDTQYF. The DNA for the CDR3 is TGTGCCAGCGGGCGGGGCGGGGGACAGGTCACAGATACGCAGTATTTT.

The chain carries TRBV6-1 and TRBJ2-3, with TRBD2 matching over 7 bases. Germline loops: CDR1 MNHNS, CDR2 SASEGT. The V segment lost 8 bases and the J segment 4 bases; nucleotides outside the gene matches: 6. The CDR3 runs 13 residues. In nucleotides, the CDR3 is TGTGCCAGCGGGGCGGGGGATCCAGATACGCAGTATTTT. Translated, it gives CASGAGDPDTQYF.

This sequence joins TRBV11-1 and TRBJ2-1, with D tentatively TRBD1 (6 bases). Germline V gives CDR1 SGHAT, CDR2 FQDESV (reference sequence). This CDR3 has 15 amino acids. Trimming shortened V by 5 bases and J by 0 bases, and 11 bases separated the two germline ends. The CDR3 loop reads CASSLTGSSYNEQFF. DNA for the CDR3: TGTGCCAGCAGCCTCACAGGGAGCTCCTACAATGAGCAGTTCTTC.

The chain joins TRBV18 to TRBJ1-2; D is undetermined. The ends were cut back, 5 bases at V and 4 bases at J, with 11 bases in the middle. This CDR3 has 13 residues. The germline V gene has CDR1 KGHSH and CDR2 LQKENI. In DNA, the CDR3 is TGTGCCAGCTCAGGTGACACTAGCTATGGCTACACCTTC. This gives the protein CASSGDTSYGYTF.

This chain joins TRBV5-6 and TRBJ2-1, with a weak D call TRBD2 (5 bases). The CDR3 extends over 16 amino acids. V was pared by 0 bases and J by 0 bases, with 10 bases between. Germline V gene data show CDR1 as SGHDT and CDR2 as YYEEEE. Written as DNA, the CDR3 is TGTGCCAGCAGCTTGGAACCGGGAAGCTCCTACAATGAGCAGTTCTTC. This codes for CASSLEPGSSYNEQFF.

In its sample, this clone was seen once. V gene TRBV9 combines with J gene TRBJ2-1, with D possibly matching TRBD2 (5 bases). The CDR3 covers 13 residues. CDR1 and CDR2 from the germline V gene are SGDLS and YYNGEE. Trimming cost V 4 bases and J 10 bases, with 15 bases left between them. CDR3 amino acids: CASSPGRGTEQFF. CDR3 in DNA: TGTGCCAGCAGCCCCGGTCGGGGAACCGAGCAGTTCTTC.

CDR3 nucleotide sequence: TGTGCCAGCAGCTCGTCTAGGGGGCCTGAAGCTTTCTTT. Amino acids: CASSSSRGPEAFF. This chain joins TRBV13 and TRBJ1-1; 7 nucleotides agree with TRBD1. CDR1 PRHDT and CDR2 FYEKMQ come from the germline V gene (reference sequence). The junction had 5 bases not matched to a gene; V was cut back by 4 bases and J by 6 bases. The CDR3 consists of 13 residues.

The V call is TRBV5-1, the J call TRBJ1-4; 8 positions agree with TRBD1. The CDR3 is 15 amino acids. CDR1 is SGHRS, CDR2 YFSETQ, per germline. Trimming cost V 0 bases and J 4 bases; bases outside gene matches: 2. The CDR3 sequence is CASSLATGGNEKLFF. The DNA of the CDR3 is TGCGCCAGCAGCTTGGCTACAGGGGGTAATGAAAAACTGTTTTTT.

The chain links TRBV10-3 to TRBJ1-2; 7 bases line up with TRBD1. Trimming at V came to 4 bases and at J to 1 base, leaving 12 bases not matched to a gene. The CDR3 has 17 amino acids. Per germline, CDR1 ENHRY and CDR2 SYGVKD. CDR3 region: CAISGTGQTPHNYGYTF. The CDR3 region has the DNA TGTGCCATCAGTGGGACAGGTCAAACCCCCCATAACTATGGCTACACCTTC.

This sequence joins TRBV6-5 and TRBJ1-2; 9 nucleotides line up with TRBD1. Looked up from germline, CDR1 is MNHEY and CDR2 is SVGAGI. V dropped 8 bases and J dropped 7; count of bases not matched to a gene: 14. CDR3 length: 15 residues. The CDR3 coding sequence is TGTGCCAGCCGCCCTCCGATCGACAGGGGGGGTGGCTACACCTTC. It codes for CASRPPIDRGGGYTF.

The genes are TRBV28 and TRBJ1-5; 7 bases align to TRBD1. CDR1 is MDHEN and CDR2 is SYDVKM in the germline V gene. The CDR3 extends over 15 amino acids. The V gene end was trimmed by 3 bases and the J gene end by 0 bases; junction bases not matched to a gene: 2. DNA for the CDR3: TGTGCCAGCAGTTTGGGGACAGATAGCAATCAGCCCCAGCATTTT. Translation: CASSLGTDSNQPQHF.

This chain connects TRBV11-1 to TRBJ2-5, with 14 bases matching TRBD2. Losses at the gene ends were 1 base for V and 5 bases for J; bases not matched to a gene: 6. CDR3 length equals 17 residues. Per germline, CDR1 SGHAT and CDR2 FQDESV (reference sequence). The CDR3 nucleotides are TGTGCCAGCAGCTTAGGGGGGACTAGCGGGGGAGGGGAGACCCAGTACTTC. Protein sequence: CASSLGGTSGGGETQYF.

The chain links TRBV13 to TRBJ1-1, with D unclear. CDR1 and CDR2 from the germline V gene are PRHDT and FYEKMQ (reference sequence). Trimming cost V 5 bases and J 1 base, with 17 bases left between them. This CDR3 spans 16 amino acids. In DNA, the CDR3 is TGTGCCAGCAGCCATCGCCCCAGGCGCCAGAACACTGAAGCTTTCTTT. Its protein product is CASSHRPRRQNTEAFF. The variable domain in full, completed from reference TRBV13 and TRBJ1-1, reads AAGVIQSPRHLIKEKRETATLKCYPIPRHDTVYWYQQGPGQDPQFLISFYEKMQSDKGSIPDRFSAQQFSDYHSELNMSSLELGDSALYFCASSHRPRRQNTEAFFGQGTRLTVV.

This sequence joins TRBV7-9 and TRBJ2-3, with D possibly being TRBD1 (6 bases). The germline V gene has CDR1 SEHNR and CDR2 FQNEAQ (reference sequence). V lost 8 bases and J lost 10, with 13 bases in between. The CDR3 extends over 11 amino acids. The CDR3 nucleotides are TGTGCCAGCTCTACAGGGTTTGCGCAGTATTTT. Its protein product is CASSTGFAQYF.

The chain couples TRBV5-1 to TRBJ2-3; 10 bases match TRBD2. Germline-derived CDR1 and CDR2 are SGHRS and YFSETQ. The V and J ends lost 1 base and 3 bases, in that order; junction bases with no gene match: 8. This CDR3 spans 17 amino acids. The CDR3 sequence: CASSLLPSGGGTDTQYF. The CDR3 bases are TGCGCCAGCAGCTTGCTACCCAGCGGGGGGGGAACAGATACGCAGTATTTT.

The genes are TRBV7-2 and TRBJ2-1, with D perhaps TRBD2 (5 bases). In germline, CDR1 is SGHTA, CDR2 FQGNSA. This CDR3 is 16 amino acids long. V was shortened by 4 bases and J by 9 bases, with 22 bases between the two germline ends. The CDR3 DNA reads TGTGCCAGCAGCTCTAGTTCAGGCGGGTGGGTTATTGAGCAGTTCTTC. Translating gives CASSSSSGGWVIEQFF.

This chain joins TRBV2 and TRBJ2-3; 8 nucleotides align to TRBD1. CDR1 is SNHLY, CDR2 FYNNEI, per germline. This CDR3 contains 16 residues. Losses at the gene ends were 8 bases for V and 0 bases for J; bases not matched to a gene: 10. CDR3 in DNA: TGTGCCAGCTTGACACGACAGGGGTCTAGCACAGATACGCAGTATTTT. Protein: CASLTRQGSSTDTQYF. Using reference TRBV2 and TRBJ2-3 for the parts outside the CDR3, the full variable domain is EPEVTQTPSHQVTQMGQEVILRCVPISNHLYFYWYRQILGQKVEFLVSFYNNEISEKSEIFDDQFSVERPDGSNFTLKIRSTKLEDSAMYFCASLTRQGSSTDTQYFGPGTRLTVL.

The chain uses TRBV30 and TRBJ2-3; weak D call: TRBD2 (5 bases). Germline-derived CDR1 and CDR2 are GTSNPN and SVGIG (reference sequence). V lost 4 bases and J lost 6, with 14 bases in between. The CDR3 extends over 13 amino acids. In DNA, the CDR3 is TGTGCCTGGACCAGGACTGGCCCCGATACGCAGTATTTT. Encoded protein: CAWTRTGPDTQYF.